Below, 3 T cell receptor beta chains from the same sample are listed, as sequenced in a study of beta chain features in type 1 diabetes. Sequencing targeted expressed TCRB transcripts, as all isolated RNA had been reverse transcribed. Repertoires were generated with immunoSEQ multiplex PCR, while TCRdb's copy carries only in-frame clones and drops some. Of hundreds of thousands of clones detected, roughly 11% appear once; the ten largest clones hold about 0.042%. The sample consisted of naive CD4+ T cells from blood. The receptor source for this set is a woman between 18 and 30 years old in good health.

The chain has TRBV7-2 and TRBJ2-1, with 10 bases lining up with TRBD2. The CDR3 totals 17 residues. Trimming removed 0 bases from V and 2 bases from J; junction bases left unmatched: 4. Per the germline V gene, CDR1 is SGHTA and CDR2 is FQGNSA. The CDR3, as DNA: TGTGCCAGCAGCTTAGCGCCTACTAGCGGGGCCTACAATGAGCAGTTCTTC. Protein sequence: CASSLAPTSGAYNEQFF.

A few counts support this clone. The genes are TRBV7-2 and TRBJ1-6, with 8 bases lining up with TRBD1. The CDR3 is 17 amino acids. CDR1 is SGHTA and CDR2 is FQGNSA in the germline V gene. With 5 bases clipped from V and 7 bases from J, the junction kept 13 bases outside the gene matches. CDR3 residues: CASSRGLTGVENSPLHF. The CDR3 DNA is TGTGCCAGCAGCAGGGGGCTGACAGGGGTGGAGAATTCACCCCTCCACTTT.

This clone has only a few counts. This sequence joins TRBV23-1 and TRBJ2-7; D possibly corresponds to TRBD1 (5 bases). TRBV23-1 counts as an open reading frame of uncertain function. V lost 2 bases and J lost 6, with 8 bases in between. CDR3 length equals 12 residues. CDR3 in amino acids: CASSQARGEQYF. The CDR3, as DNA: TGCGCCAGCAGTCAAGCTAGGGGCGAGCAGTACTTC.